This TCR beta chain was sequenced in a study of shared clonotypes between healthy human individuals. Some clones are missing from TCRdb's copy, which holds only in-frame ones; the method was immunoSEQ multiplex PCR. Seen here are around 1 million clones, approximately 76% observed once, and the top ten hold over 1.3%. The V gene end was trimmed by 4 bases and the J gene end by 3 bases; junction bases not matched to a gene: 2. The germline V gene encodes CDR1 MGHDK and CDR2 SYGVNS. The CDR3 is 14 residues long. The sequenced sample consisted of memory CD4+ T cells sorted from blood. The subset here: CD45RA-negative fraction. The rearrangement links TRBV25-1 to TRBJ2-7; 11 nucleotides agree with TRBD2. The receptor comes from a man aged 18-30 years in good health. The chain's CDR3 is CASSGGLADYEQYF. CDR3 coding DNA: TGTGCCAGCAGTGGGGGACTAGCGGACTACGAGCAGTACTTC.